The 10 T cell receptor beta chains below were found in one sample sequenced in a study of blood T cell repertoires in COVID-19 (dated by TCRdb to 2018 to 2020). Library generation was performed with the immunoSEQ multiplex PCR assay. The immuneACCESS repertoire file appears here via TCRdb, limited to in-frame rearrangements. These files lack a portion of the clones; in checked studies, under half of the deficit traces to unresolved V genes, and the cause of the others is not known. The sample table contains 310,000 or so clones; only one count was recorded for roughly nine tenths of them. The ten largest clones capture roughly 2.3% of the sample. The source material was peripheral blood. All receptors come from a woman in her twenties or thirties with COVID-19, enrolled during active disease.

The chain recombines TRBV30 with TRBJ2-7, with 7 nucleotides matching TRBD2. The germline V gene has CDR1 GTSNPN and CDR2 SVGIG (reference sequence). This CDR3 is built from 11 residues. Trimming took 5 bases from V and 3 from J; bases not matched to a gene: 1. The CDR3 DNA sequence: TGTGCCTGGGGGGAGGGCTACGAGCAGTACTTC. This gives the protein CAWGEGYEQYF.

V usage is TRBV29-1 and J usage is TRBJ2-2, with D perhaps TRBD1 (6 bases). Trimming shortened V by 2 bases and J by 1 base, and 8 bases separated the two germline ends. The CDR3 is made up of 14 amino acids. In germline, CDR1 is SQVTM, CDR2 ANQGSEA. CDR3 amino acids: CSVERGQNTGELFF. The CDR3 DNA sequence: TGCAGCGTTGAACGGGGACAGAACACCGGGGAGCTGTTTTTT.

The chain combines TRBV6-5 with TRBJ2-1, with 12 bases lining up with TRBD2. Germline-derived CDR1 and CDR2 are MNHEY and SVGAGI. CDR3 length: 14 residues. V was clipped by 5 bases and J by 9 bases; unmatched bases: 5. The CDR3 coding sequence is TGTGCCAGCAGTCTCCTAGCGGGAGGGGGTGAGCAGTTCTTC. Translated: CASSLLAGGGEQFF.

The chain recombines TRBV27 with TRBJ2-1; D possibly corresponds to TRBD2 (6 bases). The CDR3 has 13 residues. The germline V gene encodes CDR1 MNHEY and CDR2 SMNVEV (reference sequence). With 7 bases removed from V and 7 bases from J, the gap between germline ends came to 14 bases. CDR3 nucleotide sequence: TGTGCCAGCACCTCAGGAGGGAAGAATGAGCAGTTCTTC. It codes for CASTSGGKNEQFF.

CDR3 loop: CASSPGRSGIVETQYF. CDR3 bases: TGTGCCAGCAGTCCAGGGAGGAGCGGGATCGTGGAGACCCAGTACTTC. J is TRBJ2-5 and V is TRBV27; 7 positions match TRBD2. The V gene's germline CDR1 is MNHEY and CDR2 SMNVEV (reference sequence). This CDR3 region has 16 residues. The V and J ends lost 5 bases and 5 bases, in that order; junction bases with no gene match: 14.

This clone was found once. The V call is TRBV19, the J call TRBJ2-2; 12 nucleotides align to TRBD2. CDR3 length: 15 residues. Germline values: CDR1 LNHDA, CDR2 SQIVND (reference sequence). V was clipped by 7 bases and J by 6 bases; unmatched bases: 6. The CDR3: CASNKLAGGSGELFF. CDR3 nucleotides: TGTGCCAGTAATAAACTAGCGGGAGGCTCCGGGGAGCTGTTTTTT.

The V gene is TRBV5-6, the J gene TRBJ1-5; no definite D call. CDR1 and CDR2 (germline): SGHDT, YYEEEE. CDR3 length: 14 amino acids. Trimming shortened V by 2 bases and J by 1 base, and 7 bases separated the two germline ends. The chain's CDR3 is CASSLQASNQPQHF. DNA of the CDR3: TGTGCCAGCAGCTTACAAGCGAGCAATCAGCCCCAGCATTTT.

The J gene is TRBJ2-2, the V gene TRBV5-4; 11 nucleotides match TRBD2. The V segment lost 4 bases and the J segment 4 bases; nucleotides outside the gene matches: 6. Germline assignment: CDR1 SGHNT and CDR2 YYREEE (reference sequence). The CDR3 is 16 amino acids. In nucleotides, the CDR3 is TGTGCCAGCAGCCGCACTAGCGGGAGCGGCACCGGGGAGCTGTTTTTT. Translating it yields CASSRTSGSGTGELFF.

This clone was seen more than once but under ten times. The chain has TRBV10-1 and TRBJ2-7, with TRBD2 matching 12 bases. Trimming removed 6 bases from V and 4 bases from J; junction bases left unmatched: 7. Germline loops: CDR1 WNHNN, CDR2 SYGVQD (reference sequence). The CDR3 runs 15 residues. The DNA of the CDR3 is TGCGCCAGCAGCAGAGGACTAGCGGGAACTTACGAGCAGTACTTC. It codes for CASSRGLAGTYEQYF.

The chain recombines TRBV18 with TRBJ2-2; 7 bases align to TRBD1. V dropped 3 bases and J dropped 5; count of bases not matched to a gene: 6. CDR3 length: 15 residues. Germline V gene sequence: CDR1 KGHSH, CDR2 LQKENI. CDR3 in DNA: TGTGCCAGCTCACCGCGACAGGGAGATACCGGGGAGCTGTTTTTT. Encoded protein: CASSPRQGDTGELFF.